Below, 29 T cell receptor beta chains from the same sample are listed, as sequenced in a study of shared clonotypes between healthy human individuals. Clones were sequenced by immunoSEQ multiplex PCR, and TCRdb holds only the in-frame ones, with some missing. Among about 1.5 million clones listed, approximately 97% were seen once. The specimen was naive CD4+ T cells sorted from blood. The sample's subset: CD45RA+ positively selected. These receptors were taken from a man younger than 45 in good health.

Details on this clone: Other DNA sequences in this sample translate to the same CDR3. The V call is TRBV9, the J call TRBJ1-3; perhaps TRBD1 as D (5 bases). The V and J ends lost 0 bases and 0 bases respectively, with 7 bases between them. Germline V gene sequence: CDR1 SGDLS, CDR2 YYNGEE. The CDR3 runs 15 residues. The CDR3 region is CASSVGGVSGNTIYF. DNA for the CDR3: TGTGCCAGCAGCGTAGGAGGGGTCTCTGGAAACACCATATATTTT.

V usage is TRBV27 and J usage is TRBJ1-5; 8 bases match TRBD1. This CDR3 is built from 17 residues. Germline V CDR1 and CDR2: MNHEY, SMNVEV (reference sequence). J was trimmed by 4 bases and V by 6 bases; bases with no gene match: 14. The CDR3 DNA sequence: TGTGCCAGCAGAAGCTCCCAGGGGGCGCCTGGTAATCAGCCCCAGCATTTT. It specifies CASRSSQGAPGNQPQHF.

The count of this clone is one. The CDR3 here is CAISESSGVFPYEQYF. The CDR3 DNA sequence: TGTGCCATCAGTGAGTCCAGCGGGGTTTTTCCCTACGAGCAGTACTTC. This chain links TRBV10-3 with TRBJ2-7, with 7 bases that match TRBD2. From germline, CDR1 is ENHRY and CDR2 SYGVKD. This CDR3 has 16 residues. V gave up 0 bases and J gave up 2 bases; unmatched junction bases: 7.

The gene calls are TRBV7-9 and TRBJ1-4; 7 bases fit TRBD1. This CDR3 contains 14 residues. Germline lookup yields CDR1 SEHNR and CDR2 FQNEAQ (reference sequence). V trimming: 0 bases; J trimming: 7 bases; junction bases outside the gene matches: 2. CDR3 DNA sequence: TGTGCCAGCAGCTTAGCACAGGGGCGTGAAAAACTGTTTTTT. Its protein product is CASSLAQGREKLFF.

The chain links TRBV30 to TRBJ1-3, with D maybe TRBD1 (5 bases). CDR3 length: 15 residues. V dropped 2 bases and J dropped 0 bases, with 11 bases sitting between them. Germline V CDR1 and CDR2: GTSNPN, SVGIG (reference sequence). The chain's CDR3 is CAWSKVGTSGNTIYF. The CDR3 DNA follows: TGTGCCTGGAGTAAGGTCGGGACCTCTGGAAACACCATATATTTT.

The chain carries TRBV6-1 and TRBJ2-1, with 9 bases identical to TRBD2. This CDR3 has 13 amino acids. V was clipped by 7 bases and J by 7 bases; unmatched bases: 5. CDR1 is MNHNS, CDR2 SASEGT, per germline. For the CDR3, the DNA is TGTGCCAGCAAGAGCGGGAGGTTAAATGAGCAGTTCTTC. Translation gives CASKSGRLNEQFF.

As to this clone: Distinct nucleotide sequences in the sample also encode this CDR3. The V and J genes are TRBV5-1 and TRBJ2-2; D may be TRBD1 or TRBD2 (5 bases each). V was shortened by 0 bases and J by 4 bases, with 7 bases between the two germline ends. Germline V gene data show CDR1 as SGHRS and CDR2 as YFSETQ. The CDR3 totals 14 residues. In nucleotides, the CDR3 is TGCGCCAGCAGCTTGGGGGACCTCACCGGGGAGCTGTTTTTT. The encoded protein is CASSLGDLTGELFF.

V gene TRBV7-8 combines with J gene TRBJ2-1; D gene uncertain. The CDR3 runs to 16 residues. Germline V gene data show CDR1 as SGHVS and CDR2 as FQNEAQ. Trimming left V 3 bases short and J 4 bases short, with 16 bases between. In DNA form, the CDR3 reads TGTGCCAGCAGCTTGGACCTCCAGAATCGATACAATGAGCAGTTCTTC. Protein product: CASSLDLQNRYNEQFF. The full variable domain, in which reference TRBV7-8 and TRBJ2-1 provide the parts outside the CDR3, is GAGVSQSPRYKVAKRGQDVALRCDPISGHVSLFWYQQALGQGPEFLTYFQNEAQLDKSGLPSDRFFAERPEGSVSTLKIQRTQQEDSAVYLCASSLDLQNRYNEQFFGPGTRLTVL.

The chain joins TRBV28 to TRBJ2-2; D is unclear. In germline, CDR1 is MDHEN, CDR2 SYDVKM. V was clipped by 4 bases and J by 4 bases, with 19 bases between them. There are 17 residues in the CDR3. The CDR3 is CASSSPLLKRSTGELFF. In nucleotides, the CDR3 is TGTGCCAGCAGTTCCCCCTTACTTAAACGCAGCACCGGGGAGCTGTTTTTT.

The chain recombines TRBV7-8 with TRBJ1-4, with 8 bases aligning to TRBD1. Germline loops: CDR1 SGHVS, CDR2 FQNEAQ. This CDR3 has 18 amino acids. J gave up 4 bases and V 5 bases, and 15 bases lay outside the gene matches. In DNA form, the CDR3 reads TGTGCCAGCAGCCCGGACAGGGTGCCTCATACCGATAATGAAAAACTGTTTTTT. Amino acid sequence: CASSPDRVPHTDNEKLFF.

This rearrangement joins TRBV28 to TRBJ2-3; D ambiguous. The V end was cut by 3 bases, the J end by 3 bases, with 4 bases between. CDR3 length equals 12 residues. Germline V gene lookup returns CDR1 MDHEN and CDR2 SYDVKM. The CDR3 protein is CASSLWTDTQYF. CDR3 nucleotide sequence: TGTGCCAGCAGTTTGTGGACAGATACGCAGTATTTT.

DNA of the CDR3: TGTGCCAGCAGCCCCGCTAGCGGAGGGAATGAGCAGTTCTTC. Amino acids: CASSPASGGNEQFF. The V and J genes are TRBV7-2 and TRBJ2-1; TRBD2 agrees at 7 bases. This CDR3 is built from 14 residues. The V and J ends lost 5 bases and 7 bases, in that order; junction bases with no gene match: 8. The germline V gene has CDR1 SGHTA and CDR2 FQGNSA.

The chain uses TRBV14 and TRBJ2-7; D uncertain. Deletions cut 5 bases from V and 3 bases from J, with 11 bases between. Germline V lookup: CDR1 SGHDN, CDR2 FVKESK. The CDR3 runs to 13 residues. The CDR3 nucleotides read TGTGCCAGCAGCAAAGGAATCCTCTACGAGCAGTACTTC. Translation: CASSKGILYEQYF. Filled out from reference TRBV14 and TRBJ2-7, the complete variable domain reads EAGVTQFPSHSVIEKGQTVTLRCDPISGHDNLYWYRRVMGKEIKFLLHFVKESKQDESGMPNNRFLAERTGGTYSTLKVQPAELEDSGVYFCASSKGILYEQYFGPGTRLTVT.

The chain's CDR3 is CASTQRGGTGTSGYEQYF. Here the CDR3 DNA reads TGTGCCAGCACTCAAAGGGGGGGAACCGGGACTAGCGGATACGAGCAGTACTTC. V gene TRBV28 combines with J gene TRBJ2-7, with 11 positions matching TRBD2. V dropped 7 bases and J dropped 4; count of bases not matched to a gene: 18. The CDR3 runs to 18 residues. The germline gives CDR1 MDHEN, CDR2 SYDVKM.

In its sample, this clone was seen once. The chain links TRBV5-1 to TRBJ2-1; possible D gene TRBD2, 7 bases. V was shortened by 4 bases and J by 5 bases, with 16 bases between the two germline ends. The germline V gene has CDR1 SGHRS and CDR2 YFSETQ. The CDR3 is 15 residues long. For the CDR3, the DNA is TGCGCCAGCAGCCCCCCGGGGGGCGGAAACAATGAGCAGTTCTTC. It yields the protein CASSPPGGGNNEQFF.

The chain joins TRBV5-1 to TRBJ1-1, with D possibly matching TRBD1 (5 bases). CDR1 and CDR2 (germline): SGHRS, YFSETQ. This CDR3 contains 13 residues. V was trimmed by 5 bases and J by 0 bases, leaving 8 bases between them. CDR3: CASRTALNTEAFF. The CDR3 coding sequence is TGCGCCAGCAGGACAGCGCTGAACACTGAAGCTTTCTTT.

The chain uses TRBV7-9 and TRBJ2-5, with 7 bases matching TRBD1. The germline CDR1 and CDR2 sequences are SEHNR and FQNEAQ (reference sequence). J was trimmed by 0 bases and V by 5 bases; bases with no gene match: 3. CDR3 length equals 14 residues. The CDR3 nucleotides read TGTGCCAGCAGCACGGGACAGTACCAAGAGACCCAGTACTTC. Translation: CASSTGQYQETQYF.

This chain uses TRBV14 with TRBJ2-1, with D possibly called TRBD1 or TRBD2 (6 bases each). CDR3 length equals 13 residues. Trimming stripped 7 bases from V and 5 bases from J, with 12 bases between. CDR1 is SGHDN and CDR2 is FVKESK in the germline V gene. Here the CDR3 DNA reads TGTGCCAGCACTCGGGGGCCTAACAATGAGCAGTTCTTC. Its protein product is CASTRGPNNEQFF.

CDR3 sequence reads: CASSRQETYEQYF. CDR3 bases: TGTGCCAGCAGTCGACAGGAAACCTACGAGCAGTACTTC. The chain uses TRBV5-5 and TRBJ2-7, with D possibly being TRBD1 (6 bases). The germline gives CDR1 SGHKS, CDR2 YYEKEE (reference sequence). V lost 5 bases, J lost 2 bases, and 11 bases lay in between. The CDR3 is 13 amino acids.

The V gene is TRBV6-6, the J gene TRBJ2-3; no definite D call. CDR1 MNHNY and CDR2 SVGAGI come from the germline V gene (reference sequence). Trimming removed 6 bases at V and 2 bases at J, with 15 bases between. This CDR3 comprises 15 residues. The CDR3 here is CASSKQHSITDTQYF. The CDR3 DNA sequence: TGTGCCAGCAGCAAACAGCATAGTATCACAGATACGCAGTATTTT.

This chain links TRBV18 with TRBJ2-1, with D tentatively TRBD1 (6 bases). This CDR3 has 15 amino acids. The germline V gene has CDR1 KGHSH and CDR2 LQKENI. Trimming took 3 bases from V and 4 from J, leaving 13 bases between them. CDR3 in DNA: TGTGCCAGCTCACCGCAAAGGGGACATTACAATGAGCAGTTCTTC. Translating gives CASSPQRGHYNEQFF.

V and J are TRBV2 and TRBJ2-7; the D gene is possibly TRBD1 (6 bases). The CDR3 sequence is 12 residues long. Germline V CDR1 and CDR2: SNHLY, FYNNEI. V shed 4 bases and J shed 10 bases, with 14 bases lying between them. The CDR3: CASSAMAGDQYF. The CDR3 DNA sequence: TGTGCCAGCAGTGCAATGGCAGGGGATCAGTACTTC.

In nucleotides, the CDR3 is TGCAGCGTTGCACGGACGGTCATGAACACTGAAGCTTTCTTT. Its translation: CSVARTVMNTEAFF. The gene calls are TRBV29-1 and TRBJ1-1; D uncertain. The CDR3 length is 14 residues. Germline V CDR1 and CDR2: SQVTM, ANQGSEA. V was cut by 4 bases and J by 0 bases, with 12 bases left in between. The full variable domain, its missing parts supplied by reference TRBV29-1 and TRBJ1-1, is SAVISQKPSRDICQRGTSLTIQCQVDSQVTMMFWYRQQPGQSLTLIATANQGSEATYESGFVIDKFPISRPNLTFSTLTVSNMSPEDSSIYLCSVARTVMNTEAFFGQGTRLTVV.

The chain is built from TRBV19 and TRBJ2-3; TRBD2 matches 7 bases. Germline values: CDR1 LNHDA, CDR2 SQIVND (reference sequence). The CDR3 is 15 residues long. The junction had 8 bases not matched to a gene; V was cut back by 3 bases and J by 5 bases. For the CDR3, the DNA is TGTGCCAGTAGTATTTGGGGGAGGGCCGGAGATACGCAGTATTTT. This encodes CASSIWGRAGDTQYF.

CDR3 residues: CASSFREKETQYF. The CDR3 coding sequence is TGCGCCAGCAGCTTCAGGGAAAAAGAGACCCAGTACTTC. The chain carries TRBV5-1 and TRBJ2-5; D is perhaps TRBD1 (5 bases). V shed 2 bases and J shed 3 bases, with 8 bases lying between them. This CDR3 has 13 amino acids. Germline loops: CDR1 SGHRS, CDR2 YFSETQ. Full variable domain (rest looked up from reference TRBV5-1 and TRBJ2-5): KAGVTQTPRYLIKTRGQQVTLSCSPISGHRSVSWYQQTPGQGLQFLFEYFSETQRNKGNFPGRFSGRQFSNSRSEMNVSTLELGDSALYLCASSFREKETQYFGPGTRLLVL.

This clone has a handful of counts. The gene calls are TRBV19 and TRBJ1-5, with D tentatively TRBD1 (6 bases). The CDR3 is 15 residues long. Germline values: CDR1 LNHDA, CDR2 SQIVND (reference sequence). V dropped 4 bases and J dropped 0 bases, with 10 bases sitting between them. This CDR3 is CASSTTGPSNQPQHF. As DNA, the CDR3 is TGTGCCAGTAGTACCACAGGGCCTAGCAATCAGCCCCAGCATTTT.

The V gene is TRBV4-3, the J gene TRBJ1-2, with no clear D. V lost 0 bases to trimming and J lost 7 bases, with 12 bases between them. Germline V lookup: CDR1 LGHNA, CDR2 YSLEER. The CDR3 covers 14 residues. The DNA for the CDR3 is TGCGCCAGCAGCCAAGAGTCGGGGATTCGTGGCTACACCTTC. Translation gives CASSQESGIRGYTF.

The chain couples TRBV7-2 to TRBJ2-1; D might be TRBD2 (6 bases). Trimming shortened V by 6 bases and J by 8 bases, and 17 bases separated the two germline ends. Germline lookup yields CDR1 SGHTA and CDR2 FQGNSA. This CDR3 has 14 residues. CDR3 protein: CASRGLWYGHEQFF. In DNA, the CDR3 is TGTGCCAGCAGGGGACTTTGGTATGGCCATGAGCAGTTCTTC.

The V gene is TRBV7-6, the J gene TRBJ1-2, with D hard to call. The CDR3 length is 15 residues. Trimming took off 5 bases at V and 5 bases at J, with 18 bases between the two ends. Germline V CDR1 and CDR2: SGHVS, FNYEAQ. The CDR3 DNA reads TGTGCCAGCAGCCCGCGCGGGATGGCGGAGTATGGCTACACCTTC. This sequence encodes CASSPRGMAEYGYTF. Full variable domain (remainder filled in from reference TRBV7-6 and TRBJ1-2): GAGVSQSPRYKVTKRGQDVALRCDPISGHVSLYWYRQALGQGPEFLTYFNYEAQQDKSGLPNDRFSAERPEGSISTLTIQRTEQRDSAMYRCASSPRGMAEYGYTFGSGTRLTVV.